Detailed here is one T cell receptor beta chain. TRAV- and TRBV-specific primers were used for first-strand cDNA, which covered alpha and beta chains. TCRs underwent 15 to 25 PCR cycles of amplification with a constant-region primer and V-primer adapter. Isolated mRNA was amplified by in vitro transcription. MiXCR was run by TCRdb on the reads, yielding one entry per CDR3 protein. The top ten clones hold around 5.7% of a sample with about 60,000 distinct CDR3 sequences, 20% to 25% of them seen once. The record originates from a study of low-dose radiotherapy and immunotherapy resistance in tumors. Looking at the study overall: A total of 6.5 Gy was given to Cohort 1 as 0.5 Gy per fraction every 2 weeks. Intravenous ipilimumab 1 mg/kg every six weeks was given with nivolumab 240 mg every two weeks.

Time point of the sample: before trial treatment. Ipilimumab, nivolumab, aspirin, low-dose cyclophosphamide and low-dose radiotherapy were administered to donors. The germline V gene encodes CDR1 SGHDN and CDR2 FVKESK. The CDR3 runs 14 residues. J was trimmed by 2 bases and V by 8 bases; bases with no gene match: 7. The chain is built from TRBV14 and TRBJ2-7, with 9 bases lining up with TRBD2. The sample in question was PBMCs, obtained before treatment. The clonotype comes from a male donor with prostate cancer. The CDR3 spells CASQLAGATYEQYF. CDR3 sequence (DNA): TGTGCCAGCCAACTAGCGGGCGCTACCTACGAGCAGTACTTC. The full variable domain, with the rest looked up from reference TRBV14 and TRBJ2-7, is EAGVTQFPSHSVIEKGQTVTLRCDPISGHDNLYWYRRVMGKEIKFLLHFVKESKQDESGMPNNRFLAERTGGTYSTLKVQPAELEDSGVYFCASQLAGATYEQYFGPGTRLTVT.